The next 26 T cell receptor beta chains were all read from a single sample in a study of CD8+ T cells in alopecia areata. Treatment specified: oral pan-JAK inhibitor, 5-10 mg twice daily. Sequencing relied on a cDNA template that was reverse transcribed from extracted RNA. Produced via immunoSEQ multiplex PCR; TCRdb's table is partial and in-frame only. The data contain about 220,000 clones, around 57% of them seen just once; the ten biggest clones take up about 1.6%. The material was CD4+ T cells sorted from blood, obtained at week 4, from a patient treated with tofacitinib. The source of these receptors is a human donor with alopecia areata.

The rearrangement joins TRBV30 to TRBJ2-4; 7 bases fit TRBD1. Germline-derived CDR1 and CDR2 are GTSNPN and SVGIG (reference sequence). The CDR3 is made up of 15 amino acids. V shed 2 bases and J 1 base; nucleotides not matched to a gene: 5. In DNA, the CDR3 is TGTGCCTGGAGTCAGGGGGTTGGGGCCAAAAACATTCAGTACTTC. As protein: CAWSQGVGAKNIQYF.

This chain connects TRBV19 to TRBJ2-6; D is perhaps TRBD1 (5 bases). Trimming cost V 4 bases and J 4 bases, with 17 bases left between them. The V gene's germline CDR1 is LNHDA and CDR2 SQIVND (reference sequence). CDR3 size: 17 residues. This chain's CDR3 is CASSKTTGARGANVLTF. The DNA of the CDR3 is TGTGCCAGTAGTAAAACAACAGGTGCGAGGGGGGCCAACGTCCTGACTTTC.

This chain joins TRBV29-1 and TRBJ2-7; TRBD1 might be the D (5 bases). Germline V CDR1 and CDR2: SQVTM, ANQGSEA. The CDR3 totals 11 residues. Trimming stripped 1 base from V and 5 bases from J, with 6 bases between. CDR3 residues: CSVEGGHEQYF. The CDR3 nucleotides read TGCAGCGTTGAAGGGGGCCACGAGCAGTACTTC.

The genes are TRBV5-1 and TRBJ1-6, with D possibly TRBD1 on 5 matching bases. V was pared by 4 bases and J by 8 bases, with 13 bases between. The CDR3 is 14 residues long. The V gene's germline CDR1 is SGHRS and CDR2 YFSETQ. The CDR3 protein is CASSKDRGDSPLHF. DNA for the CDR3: TGCGCCAGCAGCAAAGACCGGGGCGATTCACCCCTCCACTTT. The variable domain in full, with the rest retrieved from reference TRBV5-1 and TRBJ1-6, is KAGVTQTPRYLIKTRGQQVTLSCSPISGHRSVSWYQQTPGQGLQFLFEYFSETQRNKGNFPGRFSGRQFSNSRSEMNVSTLELGDSALYLCASSKDRGDSPLHFGNGTRLTVT.

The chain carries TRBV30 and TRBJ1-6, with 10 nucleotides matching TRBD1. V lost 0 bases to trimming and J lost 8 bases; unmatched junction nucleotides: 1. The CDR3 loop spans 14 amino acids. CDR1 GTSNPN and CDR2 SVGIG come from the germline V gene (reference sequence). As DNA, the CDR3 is TGTGCCTGGAGTGTGGGACAGGGGCATTCACCCCTCCACTTT. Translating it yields CAWSVGQGHSPLHF.

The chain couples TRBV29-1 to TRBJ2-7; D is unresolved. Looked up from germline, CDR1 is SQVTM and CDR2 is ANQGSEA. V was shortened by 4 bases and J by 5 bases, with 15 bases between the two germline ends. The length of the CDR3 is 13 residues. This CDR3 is CSVGSVKDNEQYF. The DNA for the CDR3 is TGCAGCGTTGGGTCGGTAAAAGATAACGAGCAGTACTTC.

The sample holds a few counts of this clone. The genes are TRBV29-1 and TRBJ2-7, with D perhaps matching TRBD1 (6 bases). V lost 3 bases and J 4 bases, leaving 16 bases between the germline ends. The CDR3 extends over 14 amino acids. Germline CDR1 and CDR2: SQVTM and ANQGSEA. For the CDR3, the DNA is TGCAGCGTTGAGCGGCAGGGGCAGGCGTACGAGCAGTACTTC. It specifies CSVERQGQAYEQYF.

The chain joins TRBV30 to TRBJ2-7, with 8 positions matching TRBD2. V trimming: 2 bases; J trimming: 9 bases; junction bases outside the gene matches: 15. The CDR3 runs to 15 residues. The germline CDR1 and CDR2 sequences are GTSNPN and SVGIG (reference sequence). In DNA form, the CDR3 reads TGTGCCTGGAGTAACCCAGCGGGGGCTATACTGGGGCAGTACTTC. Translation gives CAWSNPAGAILGQYF.

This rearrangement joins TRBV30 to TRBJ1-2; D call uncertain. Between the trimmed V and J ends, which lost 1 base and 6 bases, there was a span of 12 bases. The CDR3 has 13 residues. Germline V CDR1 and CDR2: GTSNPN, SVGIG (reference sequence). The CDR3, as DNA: TGTGCCTGGAGTGCGAGATGGGGAGATGGCTACACCTTC. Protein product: CAWSARWGDGYTF.

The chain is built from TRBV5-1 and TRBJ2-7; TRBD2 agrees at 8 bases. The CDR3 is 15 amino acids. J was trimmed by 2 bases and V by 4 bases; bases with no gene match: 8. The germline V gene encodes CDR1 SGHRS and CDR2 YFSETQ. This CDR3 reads CASSGAGGAAYEQYF. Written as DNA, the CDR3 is TGCGCCAGCAGCGGGGCGGGGGGCGCTGCCTACGAGCAGTACTTC.

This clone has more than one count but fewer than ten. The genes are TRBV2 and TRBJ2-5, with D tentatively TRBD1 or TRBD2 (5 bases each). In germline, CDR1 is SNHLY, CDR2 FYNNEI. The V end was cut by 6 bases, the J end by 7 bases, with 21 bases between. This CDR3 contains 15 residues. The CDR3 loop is CASRPPGALWGTQYF. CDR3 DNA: TGTGCCAGCAGACCTCCCGGGGCCCTCTGGGGGACCCAGTACTTC. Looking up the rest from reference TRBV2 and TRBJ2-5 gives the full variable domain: EPEVTQTPSHQVTQMGQEVILRCVPISNHLYFYWYRQILGQKVEFLVSFYNNEISEKSEIFDDQFSVERPDGSNFTLKIRSTKLEDSAMYFCASRPPGALWGTQYFGPGTRLLVL.

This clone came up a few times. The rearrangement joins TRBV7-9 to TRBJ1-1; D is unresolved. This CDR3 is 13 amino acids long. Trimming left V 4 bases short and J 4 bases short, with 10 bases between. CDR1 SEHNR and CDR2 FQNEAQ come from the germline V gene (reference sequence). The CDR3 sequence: CASSYVQSTEAFF. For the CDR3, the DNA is TGTGCCAGCAGCTACGTCCAGAGCACTGAAGCTTTCTTT.

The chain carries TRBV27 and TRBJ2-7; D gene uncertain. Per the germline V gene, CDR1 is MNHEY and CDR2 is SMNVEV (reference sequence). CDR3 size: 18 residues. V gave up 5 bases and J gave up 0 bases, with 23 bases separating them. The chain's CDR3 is CASSTRGEGDWSSYEQYF. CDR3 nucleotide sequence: TGTGCCAGCAGTACGAGAGGAGAAGGAGATTGGAGCTCCTACGAGCAGTACTTC.

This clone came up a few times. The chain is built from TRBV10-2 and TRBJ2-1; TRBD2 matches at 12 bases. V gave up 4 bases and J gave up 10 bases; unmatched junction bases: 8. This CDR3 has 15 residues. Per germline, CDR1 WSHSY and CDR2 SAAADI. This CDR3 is CASSVETSGGGEQFF. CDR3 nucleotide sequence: TGCGCCAGCAGTGTGGAGACTAGCGGGGGTGGGGAGCAGTTCTTC.

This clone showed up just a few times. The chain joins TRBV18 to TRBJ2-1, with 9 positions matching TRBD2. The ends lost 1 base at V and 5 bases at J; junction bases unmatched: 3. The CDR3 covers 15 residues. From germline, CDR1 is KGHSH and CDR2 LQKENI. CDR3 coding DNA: TGTGCCAGCTCACCACGGCGGGGGGGCAACAATGAGCAGTTCTTC. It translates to CASSPRRGGNNEQFF.

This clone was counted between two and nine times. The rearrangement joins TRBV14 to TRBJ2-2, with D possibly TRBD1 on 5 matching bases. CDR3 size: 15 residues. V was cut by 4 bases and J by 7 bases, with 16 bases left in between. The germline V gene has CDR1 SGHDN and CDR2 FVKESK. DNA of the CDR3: TGTGCCAGCAGCCCGCTCATCAGGGATAACGGGGAGCTGTTTTTT. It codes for CASSPLIRDNGELFF.

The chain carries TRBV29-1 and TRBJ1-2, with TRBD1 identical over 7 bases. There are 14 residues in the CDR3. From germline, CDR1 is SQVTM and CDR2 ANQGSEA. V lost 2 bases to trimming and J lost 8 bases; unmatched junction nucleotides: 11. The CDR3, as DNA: TGCAGCGTTGAATCCGGGACAGAGATTTGGGGCTACACCTTC. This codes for CSVESGTEIWGYTF.

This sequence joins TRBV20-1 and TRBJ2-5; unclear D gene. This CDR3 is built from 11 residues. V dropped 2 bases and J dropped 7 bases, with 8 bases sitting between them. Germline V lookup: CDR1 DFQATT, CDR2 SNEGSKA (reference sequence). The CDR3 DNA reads TGCAGTGCTAGAAAGGCAGGGACCCAGTACTTC. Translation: CSARKAGTQYF.

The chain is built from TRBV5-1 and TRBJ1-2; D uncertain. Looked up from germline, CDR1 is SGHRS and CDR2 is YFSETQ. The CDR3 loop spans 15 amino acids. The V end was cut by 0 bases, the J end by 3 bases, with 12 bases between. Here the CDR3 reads CASSLGTTLDYGYTF. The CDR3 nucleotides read TGCGCCAGCAGCTTGGGCACGACACTGGACTATGGCTACACCTTC.

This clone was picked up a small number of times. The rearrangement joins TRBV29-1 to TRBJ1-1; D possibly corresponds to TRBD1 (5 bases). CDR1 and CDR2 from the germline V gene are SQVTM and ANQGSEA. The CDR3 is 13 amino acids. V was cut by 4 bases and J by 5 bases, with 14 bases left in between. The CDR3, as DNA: TGCAGCGTTGTAGCCCAGGGTGAGACTGAAGCTTTCTTT. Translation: CSVVAQGETEAFF.

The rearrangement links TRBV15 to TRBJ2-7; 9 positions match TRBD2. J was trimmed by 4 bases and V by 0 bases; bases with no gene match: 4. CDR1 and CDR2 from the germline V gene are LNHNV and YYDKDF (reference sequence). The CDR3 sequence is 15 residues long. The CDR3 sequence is CATSRDGSGSYEQYF. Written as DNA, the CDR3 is TGTGCCACCAGCAGAGATGGTAGCGGGAGTTACGAGCAGTACTTC.

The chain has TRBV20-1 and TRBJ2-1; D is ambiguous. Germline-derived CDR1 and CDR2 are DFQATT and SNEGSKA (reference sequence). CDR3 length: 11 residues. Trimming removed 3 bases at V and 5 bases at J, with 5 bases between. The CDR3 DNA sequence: TGCAGTGCTAGTTCTGACAATGAGCAGTTCTTC. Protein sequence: CSASSDNEQFF.

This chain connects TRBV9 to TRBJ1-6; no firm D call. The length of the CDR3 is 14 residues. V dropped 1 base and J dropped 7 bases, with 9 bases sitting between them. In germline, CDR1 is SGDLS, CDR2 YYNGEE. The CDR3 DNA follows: TGTGCCAGCAGCGTAAGGGTCGACAATTCACCCCTCCACTTT. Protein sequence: CASSVRVDNSPLHF.

The CDR3 reads CSVIPYQETQYF. Written as DNA, the CDR3 is TGCAGCGTTATACCGTACCAAGAGACCCAGTACTTC. The genes are TRBV29-1 and TRBJ2-5; unclear D gene. V was cut by 5 bases and J by 0 bases, with 7 bases left in between. CDR3 length equals 12 residues. Germline loops: CDR1 SQVTM, CDR2 ANQGSEA.

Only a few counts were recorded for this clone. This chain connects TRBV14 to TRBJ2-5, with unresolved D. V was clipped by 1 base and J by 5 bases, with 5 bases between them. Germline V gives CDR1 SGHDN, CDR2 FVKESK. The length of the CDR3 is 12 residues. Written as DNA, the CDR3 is TGTGCCAGCAGCCAAGCATGGGAGACCCAGTACTTC. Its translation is CASSQAWETQYF.

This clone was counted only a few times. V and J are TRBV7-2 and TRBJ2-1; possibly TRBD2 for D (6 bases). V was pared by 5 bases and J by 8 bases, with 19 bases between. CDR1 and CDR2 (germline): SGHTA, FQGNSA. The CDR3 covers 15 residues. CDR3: CASSLGTSRGDEQFF. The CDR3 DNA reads TGTGCCAGCAGCCTCGGGACTTCACGAGGCGATGAGCAGTTCTTC. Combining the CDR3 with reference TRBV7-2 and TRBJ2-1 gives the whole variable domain GAGVSQSPSNKVTEKGKDVELRCDPISGHTALYWYRQSLGQGLEFLIYFQGNSAPDKSGLPSDRFSAERTGGSVSTLTIQRTQQEDSAVYLCASSLGTSRGDEQFFGPGTRLTVL.